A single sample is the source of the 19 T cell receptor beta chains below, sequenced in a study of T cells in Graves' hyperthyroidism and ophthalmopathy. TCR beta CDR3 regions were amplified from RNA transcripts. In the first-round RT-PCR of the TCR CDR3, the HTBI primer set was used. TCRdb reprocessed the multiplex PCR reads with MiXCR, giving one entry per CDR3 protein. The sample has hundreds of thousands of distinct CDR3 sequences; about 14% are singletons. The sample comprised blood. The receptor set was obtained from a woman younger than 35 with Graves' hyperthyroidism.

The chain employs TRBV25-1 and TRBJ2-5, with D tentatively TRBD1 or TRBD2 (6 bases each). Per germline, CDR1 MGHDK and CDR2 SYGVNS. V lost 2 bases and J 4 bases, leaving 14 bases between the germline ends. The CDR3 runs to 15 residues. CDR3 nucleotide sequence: TGTGCCAGCAGTGAAATAGGGGGACTGGGAGAGACCCAGTACTTC. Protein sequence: CASSEIGGLGETQYF.

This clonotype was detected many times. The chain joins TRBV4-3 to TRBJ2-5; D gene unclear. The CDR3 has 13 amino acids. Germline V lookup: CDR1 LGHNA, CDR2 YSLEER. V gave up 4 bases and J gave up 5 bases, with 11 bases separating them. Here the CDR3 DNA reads TGCGCCAGCAGCCCCATGGAGTGGGAGACCCAGTACTTC. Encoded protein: CASSPMEWETQYF.

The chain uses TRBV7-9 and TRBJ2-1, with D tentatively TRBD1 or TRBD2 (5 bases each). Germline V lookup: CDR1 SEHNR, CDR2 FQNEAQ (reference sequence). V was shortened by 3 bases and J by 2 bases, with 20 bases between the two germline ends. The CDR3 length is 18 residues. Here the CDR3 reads CASSFPPGTAWTYNEQFF. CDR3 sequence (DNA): TGTGCCAGCAGCTTTCCCCCCGGGACGGCCTGGACCTACAATGAGCAGTTCTTC.

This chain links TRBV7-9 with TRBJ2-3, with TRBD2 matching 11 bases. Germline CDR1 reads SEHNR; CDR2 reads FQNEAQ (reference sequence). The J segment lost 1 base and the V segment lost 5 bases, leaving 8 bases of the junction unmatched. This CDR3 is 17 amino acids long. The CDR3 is CASSPGLAASGTDTQYF. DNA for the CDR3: TGTGCCAGCAGCCCGGGACTAGCGGCCTCAGGCACAGATACGCAGTATTTT.

CDR3 amino acids: CASRTTAFYGYTF. As DNA, the CDR3 is TGTGCCAGCAGGACGACAGCCTTCTATGGCTACACCTTC. The chain recombines TRBV6-2 or TRBV6-3 with TRBJ1-2; D is perhaps TRBD1 (5 bases). With 6 bases removed from V and 4 bases from J, the gap between germline ends came to 12 bases. Germline-derived CDR1 and CDR2 are MNHEY and SVGEGT. The CDR3 length is 13 residues.

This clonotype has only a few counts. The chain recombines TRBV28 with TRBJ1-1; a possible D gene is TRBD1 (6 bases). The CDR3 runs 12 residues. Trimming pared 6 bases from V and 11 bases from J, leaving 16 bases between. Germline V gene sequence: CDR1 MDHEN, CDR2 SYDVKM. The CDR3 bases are TGTGCCAGCAGCACCGGGGGCCGAGTTGCTTTCTTT. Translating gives CASSTGGRVAFF.

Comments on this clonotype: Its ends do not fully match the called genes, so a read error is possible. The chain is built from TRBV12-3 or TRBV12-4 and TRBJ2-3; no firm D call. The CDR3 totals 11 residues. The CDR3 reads CASSSGDMQYF. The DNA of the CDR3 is TGTGCCAGCAGTTCTGGGGATATGCAGTATTTT.

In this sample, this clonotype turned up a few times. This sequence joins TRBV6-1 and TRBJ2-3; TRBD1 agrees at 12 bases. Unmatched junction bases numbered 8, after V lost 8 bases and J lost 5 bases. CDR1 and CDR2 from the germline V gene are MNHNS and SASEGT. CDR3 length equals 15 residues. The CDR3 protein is CASRTGTGGRDTQYF. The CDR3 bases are TGTGCCAGCCGTACCGGGACAGGGGGCCGAGATACGCAGTATTTT.

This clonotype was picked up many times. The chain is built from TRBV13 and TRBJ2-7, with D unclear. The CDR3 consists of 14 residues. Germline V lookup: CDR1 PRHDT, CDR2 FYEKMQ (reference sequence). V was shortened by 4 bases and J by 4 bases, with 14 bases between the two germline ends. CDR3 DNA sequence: TGTGCCAGCAGCTCAAGGGCAGAAGCGTACGAGCAGTACTTC. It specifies CASSSRAEAYEQYF.

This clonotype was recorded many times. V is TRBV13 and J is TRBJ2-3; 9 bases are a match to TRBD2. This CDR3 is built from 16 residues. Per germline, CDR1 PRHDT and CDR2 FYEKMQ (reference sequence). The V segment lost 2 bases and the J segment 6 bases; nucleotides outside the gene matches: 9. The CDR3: CASSLNLAGSRDTQYF. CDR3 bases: TGTGCCAGCAGCTTAAATCTAGCGGGATCTCGGGATACGCAGTATTTT.

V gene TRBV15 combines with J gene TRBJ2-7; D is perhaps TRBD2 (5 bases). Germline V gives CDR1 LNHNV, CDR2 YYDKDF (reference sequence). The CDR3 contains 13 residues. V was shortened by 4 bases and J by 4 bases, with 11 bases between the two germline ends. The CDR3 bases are TGTGCCACCAGCACCGGGGTTTCGTACGAGCAGTACTTC. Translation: CATSTGVSYEQYF.

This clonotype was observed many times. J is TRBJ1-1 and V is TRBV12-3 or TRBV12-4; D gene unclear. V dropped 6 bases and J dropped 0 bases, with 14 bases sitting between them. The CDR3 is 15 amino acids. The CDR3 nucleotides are TGTGCCAGCAGCCTCCCTCGGGCTATGAACACTGAAGCTTTCTTT. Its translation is CASSLPRAMNTEAFF.

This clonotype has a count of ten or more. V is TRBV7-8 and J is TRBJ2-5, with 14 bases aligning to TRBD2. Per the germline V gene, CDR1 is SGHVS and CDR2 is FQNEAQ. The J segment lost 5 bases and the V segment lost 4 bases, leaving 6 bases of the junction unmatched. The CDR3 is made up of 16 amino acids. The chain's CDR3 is CASSSGLAGEWETQYF. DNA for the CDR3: TGTGCCAGCAGCTCGGGACTAGCGGGAGAGTGGGAGACCCAGTACTTC.

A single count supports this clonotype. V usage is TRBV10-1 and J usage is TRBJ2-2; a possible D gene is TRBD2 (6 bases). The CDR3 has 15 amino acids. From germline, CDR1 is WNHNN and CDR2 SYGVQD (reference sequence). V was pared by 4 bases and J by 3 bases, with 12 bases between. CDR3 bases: TGCGCCAGCAGTGCCGGGACTTTATACACCGGGGAGCTGTTTTTT. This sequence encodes CASSAGTLYTGELFF.

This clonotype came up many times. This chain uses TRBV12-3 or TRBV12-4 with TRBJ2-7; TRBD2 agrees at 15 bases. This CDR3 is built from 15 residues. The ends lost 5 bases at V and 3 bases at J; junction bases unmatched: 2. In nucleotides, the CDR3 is TGTGCCAGCAGTGGACTAGCGGGAGGGAACTACGAGCAGTACTTC. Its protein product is CASSGLAGGNYEQYF.

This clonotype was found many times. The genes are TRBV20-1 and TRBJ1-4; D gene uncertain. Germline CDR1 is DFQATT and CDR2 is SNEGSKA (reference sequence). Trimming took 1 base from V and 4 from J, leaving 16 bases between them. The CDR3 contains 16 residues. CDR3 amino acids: CSARGPTRGINEKLFF. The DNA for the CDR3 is TGCAGTGCTAGAGGTCCTACGCGGGGAATTAATGAAAAACTGTTTTTT.

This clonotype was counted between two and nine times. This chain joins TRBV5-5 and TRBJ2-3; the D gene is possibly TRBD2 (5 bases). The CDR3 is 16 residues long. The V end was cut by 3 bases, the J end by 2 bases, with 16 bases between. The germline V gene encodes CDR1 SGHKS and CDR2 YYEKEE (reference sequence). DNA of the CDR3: TGTGCCAGCAGCTATGGACCGAGGACTGTCACAGATACGCAGTATTTT. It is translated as CASSYGPRTVTDTQYF.

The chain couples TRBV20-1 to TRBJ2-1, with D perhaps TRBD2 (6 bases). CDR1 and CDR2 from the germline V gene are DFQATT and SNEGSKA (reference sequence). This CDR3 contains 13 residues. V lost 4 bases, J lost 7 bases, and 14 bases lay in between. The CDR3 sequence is CSATGSRGNEQFF. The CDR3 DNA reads TGCAGTGCTACCGGGAGTAGGGGTAATGAGCAGTTCTTC.

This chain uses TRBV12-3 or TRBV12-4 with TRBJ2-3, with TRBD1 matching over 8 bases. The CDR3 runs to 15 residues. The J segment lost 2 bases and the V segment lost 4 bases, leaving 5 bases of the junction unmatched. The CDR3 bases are TGTGCCAGCAGTTCCCGGACAGGGACCACAGATACGCAGTATTTT. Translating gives CASSSRTGTTDTQYF.